What follows describes a single T cell receptor (beta chain). The antigen is undetermined. Germline V gene lookup returns CDR1 MGHDK and CDR2 SYGVNS. V lost 2 bases and J 6 bases, leaving 10 bases between the germline ends. This CDR3 is built from 13 residues. This sample was included in a study of cytomegalovirus exposure and HLA in healthy donors. Study findings and constraints: TCR beta sequences numbering around 15,000 were associated with HLA alleles at 0.05 false discovery rate in a later analysis. TCR beta V segments were, for the most part, productive about 87% or about 30% of the time in an earlier analysis. Several of the most significant clusters appeared linked to common viral pathogens, based on a later analysis.

Primers: 60 Vbeta forward and 13 Jbeta reverse. Profiled with immunoSEQ multiplex PCR; TCRdb holds only in-frame clones, not every one. In the table there are approximately 250,000 clones, roughly 84% of which are singletons. This receptor was obtained from a girl aged 2 to 10 in good health and CMV-seronegative. This sequence joins TRBV25-1 and TRBJ2-5; D unclear. Sequencing was performed on PBMCs. CDR3 loop: CASSEMARKTQYF. In DNA, the CDR3 is TGTGCCAGCAGTGAAATGGCGAGGAAGACCCAGTACTTC.